The 18 T cell receptor beta chains given below trace back to one sample, sequenced in a study of lymphopenia after photon versus proton radiotherapy. Clones were read by immunoSEQ multiplex PCR, and TCRdb kept only the in-frame ones, dropping some. The data show tens of thousands of clones, 65% to 90% seen once. The specimen comprised peripheral blood, sampled from a patient treated with photon-based radiotherapy. These receptors originate from a man aged 35 to 55 with gastric cancer.

This chain uses TRBV27 with TRBJ2-7; perhaps TRBD2 as D (5 bases). Deletions cut 8 bases from V and 0 bases from J, with 11 bases between. The CDR3 is 13 amino acids. Germline loops: CDR1 MNHEY, CDR2 SMNVEV (reference sequence). The CDR3 bases are TGTGCCAGCGCTTTAGGGAGCTCCTACGAGCAGTACTTC. Translated: CASALGSSYEQYF.

This chain uses TRBV29-1 with TRBJ1-1; no firm D call. CDR3 size: 12 residues. Trimming removed 4 bases from V and 4 bases from J, with 10 bases in between. Germline loops: CDR1 SQVTM, CDR2 ANQGSEA. The CDR3 spells CSVGKGTTEAFF. The CDR3 bases are TGCAGCGTTGGTAAAGGAACCACTGAAGCTTTCTTT.

This sequence joins TRBV7-2 and TRBJ1-3; D is unclear. CDR1 and CDR2 (germline): SGHTA, FQGNSA. The CDR3 spans 15 residues. Trimming took 1 base from V and 2 from J, leaving 9 bases between them. CDR3: CASSLERSPGNTIYF. The CDR3 bases are TGTGCCAGCAGCTTAGAACGGTCACCTGGAAACACCATATATTTT.

This chain links TRBV7-9 with TRBJ2-1; 7 positions agree with TRBD2. Germline V CDR1 and CDR2: SEHNR, FQNEAQ (reference sequence). The CDR3 is 12 amino acids. The V gene end was trimmed by 5 bases and the J gene end by 8 bases; junction bases not matched to a gene: 3. The CDR3 region has the DNA TGTGCCAGCAGCGGGCTAGCGGATGAGCAGTTCTTC. This sequence encodes CASSGLADEQFF.

V gene TRBV7-9 combines with J gene TRBJ1-1; D is unresolved. Germline lookup yields CDR1 SEHNR and CDR2 FQNEAQ (reference sequence). The ends were cut back, 5 bases at V and 6 bases at J, with 7 bases in the middle. The CDR3 has 11 residues. This chain's CDR3 is CASSPLPEAFF. CDR3 coding DNA: TGTGCCAGCAGCCCCCTCCCTGAAGCTTTCTTT.

The chain couples TRBV7-2 to TRBJ1-2; TRBD1 aligns across 8 bases. Losses at the gene ends were 5 bases for V and 6 bases for J; bases not matched to a gene: 5. Germline-derived CDR1 and CDR2 are SGHTA and FQGNSA. This CDR3 contains 13 residues. The CDR3 here is CASSRTGFDGYTF. CDR3 coding DNA: TGTGCCAGCAGCCGGACAGGGTTCGATGGCTACACCTTC.

The chain has TRBV6-5 and TRBJ2-7; D uncertain. The germline gives CDR1 MNHEY, CDR2 SVGAGI. The CDR3 totals 12 residues. The ends were cut back, 2 bases at V and 4 bases at J, with 6 bases in the middle. The CDR3 nucleotides are TGTGCCAGCAGTTACCGGTCTTACGAGCAGTACTTC. It yields the protein CASSYRSYEQYF.

This chain connects TRBV6-6 to TRBJ2-1, with 12 positions matching TRBD2. This CDR3 spans 14 amino acids. V lost 8 bases and J lost 3; bases outside the gene matches: 2. Germline V CDR1 and CDR2: MNHNY, SVGAGI (reference sequence). The CDR3 nucleotides are TGTGCCAGCGGGACTAGCGGGTTCTACAATGAGCAGTTCTTC. Translating gives CASGTSGFYNEQFF.

The chain joins TRBV11-2 to TRBJ2-7; 9 bases are shared with TRBD1. This CDR3 comprises 14 residues. Germline CDR1 SGHAT, CDR2 FQNNGV. Trimming took 5 bases from V and 2 from J; bases not matched to a gene: 4. The CDR3 is CASSQWTGAYEQYF. The CDR3 nucleotides read TGTGCCAGCAGCCAATGGACAGGGGCCTACGAGCAGTACTTC.

The chain joins TRBV6-6 to TRBJ1-1; TRBD1 might be the D (5 bases). CDR1 and CDR2 (germline): MNHNY, SVGAGI (reference sequence). V lost 10 bases and J lost 0, with 15 bases in between. The CDR3 sequence is 14 residues long. The CDR3 DNA follows: TGTGCCACCAACCGGGGGATCTTGAACACTGAAGCTTTCTTT. Protein: CATNRGILNTEAFF.

This clone occurred once. The chain has TRBV5-5 and TRBJ1-5, with no clear D. This CDR3 region has 13 residues. V lost 2 bases to trimming and J lost 0 bases, with 3 bases between them. Germline V gene lookup returns CDR1 SGHKS and CDR2 YYEKEE (reference sequence). DNA for the CDR3: TGTGCCAGCAGCTTCCTTAGCAATCAGCCCCAGCATTTT. This sequence encodes CASSFLSNQPQHF.

This chain connects TRBV18 to TRBJ2-7; D could derive from TRBD1 or TRBD2 (5 bases each). This CDR3 contains 14 residues. The V gene lost 4 bases and the J gene lost 5 bases, with 15 bases spanning the gap. Germline V gene sequence: CDR1 KGHSH, CDR2 LQKENI. The CDR3, as DNA: TGTGCCAGCTCACAGGGTCTAGAGGGGCACGAGCAGTACTTC. Translating it yields CASSQGLEGHEQYF.

The gene calls are TRBV6-1 and TRBJ1-1; D is unresolved. The V gene lost 1 base and the J gene lost 10 bases, with 16 bases spanning the gap. Germline CDR1 MNHNS, CDR2 SASEGT. The CDR3 has 14 residues. CDR3 amino acids: CASSEEVRIWGAFF. As DNA, the CDR3 is TGTGCCAGCAGTGAAGAAGTCCGGATCTGGGGAGCTTTCTTT.

Comments on this clone: The same CDR3 arises from other DNA sequences in this sample as well. The V and J genes are TRBV7-9 and TRBJ1-1; a weak D match, TRBD1 (5 bases). Germline V gene data show CDR1 as SEHNR and CDR2 as FQNEAQ (reference sequence). The CDR3 is 16 residues long. The ends were cut back, 1 base at V and 0 bases at J, with 12 bases in the middle. Written as DNA, the CDR3 is TGTGCCAGCAGCTTAGGGGGTACAGGCATGAACACTGAAGCTTTCTTT. Protein product: CASSLGGTGMNTEAFF. The whole variable domain, remainder taken from reference TRBV7-9 and TRBJ1-1, is DTGVSQNPRHKITKRGQNVTFRCDPISEHNRLYWYRQTLGQGPEFLTYFQNEAQLEKSRLLSDRFSAERPKGSFSTLEIQRTEQGDSAMYLCASSLGGTGMNTEAFFGQGTRLTVV.

CDR3 nucleotide sequence: TGTGCCAGCAGCCAGGACAGGGGCGAGCAGTACTTC. Translation: CASSQDRGEQYF. The V call is TRBV7-2, the J call TRBJ2-7, with 9 bases that match TRBD1. Per germline, CDR1 SGHTA and CDR2 FQGNSA. With V trimmed by 5 bases and J by 6 bases, 2 bases remained unmatched. This CDR3 region has 12 residues.

V is TRBV6-5 and J is TRBJ2-7; unclear D gene. Between the trimmed V and J ends, which lost 2 bases and 3 bases, there was a span of 14 bases. The CDR3 consists of 15 residues. The germline V gene has CDR1 MNHEY and CDR2 SVGAGI. The CDR3 bases are TGTGCCAGCAGTTACGGAAGTTTGGGAAACTACGAGCAGTACTTC. Its translation: CASSYGSLGNYEQYF.

The chain uses TRBV4-2 and TRBJ2-3; TRBD2 might be the D (6 bases). The CDR3 extends over 16 amino acids. Trimming shortened V by 0 bases and J by 3 bases, and 13 bases separated the two germline ends. Per germline, CDR1 LGHNA and CDR2 YNFKEQ. DNA for the CDR3: TGTGCCAGCAGCCAAGAGGGCGGGGCCCCGACAGATACGCAGTATTTT. It translates to CASSQEGGAPTDTQYF.

The V and J genes are TRBV5-1 and TRBJ2-1, with D perhaps matching TRBD1 or TRBD2 (5 bases each). CDR1 and CDR2 from the germline V gene are SGHRS and YFSETQ. The CDR3 sequence is 11 residues long. Trimming pared 5 bases from V and 7 bases from J, leaving 7 bases between. The CDR3 spells CASRGENEQFF. The CDR3, as DNA: TGCGCCAGCAGAGGGGAGAATGAGCAGTTCTTC.